This T cell receptor beta chain was captured by sequencing in a study of OX40 agonist ivuxolimab in advanced cancers. The study, taken as a whole, reports: CD8+ T cells (on average) carried more expanded clones than CD4+ T cells.

With respect to this clone: Its antigen is unidentified.

Enrollment shut out patients with autoimmune disease history or systemic immunosuppression. The length of the CDR3 is 13 residues. The V gene lost 0 bases and the J gene lost 3 bases, with 6 bases spanning the gap. The germline gives CDR1 SGHNT, CDR2 YYREEE (reference sequence). TCRdb's table, derived via immunoSEQ multiplex PCR, lists solely in-frame clones and lacks some. The table lists some 87,000 clones, around 91% of them singletons. The chain couples TRBV5-4 to TRBJ1-1; D remains ambiguous. The receptor's source is an adult with an advanced solid tumor such as melanoma, head and neck, liver or kidney cancer. This specimen consisted of CD4+ or CD8+ T cells sorted from blood, obtained in a trial of the OX40 agonist ivuxolimab. The CDR3 protein is CASSLDPYTEAFF. The CDR3 region has the DNA TGTGCCAGCAGCTTGGACCCCTACACTGAAGCTTTCTTT.